This T cell receptor (beta chain) was captured in a study of T cell responses to AZD1222 COVID-19 vaccine. Findings and caveats of the study: Targeting of unmutated variant regions was reportedly seen in nearly half of spike-specific TCRs. The peak T cell response came first, and repertoires were sampled only after it. The sample set comprised mostly white British donors with more females, and clonal diversity was possibly underestimated.

Sequenced by immunoSEQ multiplex PCR; TCRdb stores in-frame clones only, minus some. This sample has roughly 140,000 clones, with approximately 87% found just once. Second-dose schedules of about 4 or about 12 weeks were combined. Points on this clone: Its antigen is unidentified.

Here the sequenced sample was peripheral blood, taken 28 days after the second AZD1222 dose. The sequence was obtained from an adult who received the AZD1222 COVID-19 vaccine.

The CDR3 region is CASSYSGSYEQYF. The DNA of the CDR3 is TGTGCCAGCAGTTACTCGGGTTCCTACGAGCAGTACTTC. This chain joins TRBV6-5 and TRBJ2-7, with D hard to call. Trimming stripped 0 bases from V and 1 base from J, with 4 bases between. The CDR3 consists of 13 residues. Germline lookup yields CDR1 MNHEY and CDR2 SVGAGI.